Presented here are 14 T cell receptor beta chains from one specimen sequenced in a study of cytomegalovirus exposure and HLA in healthy donors. Vbeta (60) and Jbeta (13) primers were used in the PCR. Generated by immunoSEQ multiplex PCR, the TCRdb table keeps only in-frame clones and is missing some. This table holds more than 150,000 clones, over 75% found once. The sample was PBMCs. The receptor source for this set is a girl under three years old in good health and CMV-seronegative.

V usage is TRBV5-1 and J usage is TRBJ1-3; TRBD1 aligns across 8 bases. CDR1 and CDR2 from the germline V gene are SGHRS and YFSETQ. There are 14 residues in the CDR3. V was pared by 4 bases and J by 6 bases, with 6 bases of the junction left unmatched. CDR3 in amino acids: CASSVQGVANTIYF. CDR3 nucleotide sequence: TGCGCCAGCAGCGTACAGGGGGTGGCAAACACCATATATTTT.

This clone was seen a few times. The chain has TRBV4-2 and TRBJ2-3; the D gene is possibly TRBD2 (5 bases). The germline gives CDR1 LGHNA, CDR2 YNFKEQ. V lost 0 bases and J 1 base, leaving 8 bases between the germline ends. This CDR3 has 15 residues. The CDR3 DNA is TGTGCCAGCAGCCAAGATAAGAGGGGCACAGATACGCAGTATTTT. It is translated as CASSQDKRGTDTQYF.

The rearrangement links TRBV11-3 to TRBJ1-4, with 7 positions matching TRBD1. Per germline, CDR1 SGHNT and CDR2 YENEEA. The CDR3 consists of 16 residues. The J segment lost 3 bases and the V segment lost 8 bases, leaving 12 bases of the junction unmatched. The CDR3: CASGTRQGLSNEKLFF. The CDR3 region has the DNA TGTGCCAGCGGCACACGACAGGGCCTCTCTAATGAAAAACTGTTTTTT.

The V and J genes are TRBV5-6 and TRBJ2-5; TRBD1 agrees at 8 bases. This CDR3 region has 15 residues. Trimming cost V 0 bases and J 5 bases; bases outside gene matches: 6. Germline CDR1 reads SGHDT; CDR2 reads YYEEEE. DNA of the CDR3: TGTGCCAGCAGCTTGGACAACAGGGGGGTGGAGACCCAGTACTTC. Protein sequence: CASSLDNRGVETQYF. Combining the CDR3 with reference TRBV5-6 and TRBJ2-5 gives the whole variable domain DAGVTQSPTHLIKTRGQQVTLRCSPKSGHDTVSWYQQALGQGPQFIFQYYEEEERQRGNFPDRFSGHQFPNYSSELNVNALLLGDSALYLCASSLDNRGVETQYFGPGTRLLVL.

The chain has TRBV7-8 and TRBJ2-7; maybe TRBD1 (6 bases). This CDR3 has 12 amino acids. Trimming removed 4 bases from V and 6 bases from J, with 10 bases in between. Germline CDR1 is SGHVS and CDR2 is FQNEAQ. The CDR3 DNA is TGTGCCAGCAGCTCTGGGACATCCGAGCAGTACTTC. It codes for CASSSGTSEQYF.

This clone has just a few counts. The chain couples TRBV4-1 to TRBJ1-1, with D perhaps matching TRBD1 (6 bases). The V end lost 2 bases, the J end lost 1 base, and 14 bases lay between the germline ends. Germline CDR1 and CDR2: MGHRA and YSYEKL. This CDR3 spans 16 amino acids. As DNA, the CDR3 is TGCGCCAGCAGCCAACGAGGTGGGGGGGCGAACACTGAAGCTTTCTTT. Encoded protein: CASSQRGGGANTEAFF.

This chain uses TRBV7-2 with TRBJ2-7, with 7 bases that match TRBD1. This CDR3 has 15 residues. V shed 5 bases, J shed 0 bases, and the junction held 7 bases outside the gene matches. From germline, CDR1 is SGHTA and CDR2 FQGNSA. The CDR3 spells CASSPSTGSSYEQYF. The CDR3 nucleotides are TGTGCCAGCAGCCCGTCGACAGGGAGCTCCTACGAGCAGTACTTC.

On this clone: The sample holds other DNA sequences that translate to the same CDR3. This chain links TRBV4-1 with TRBJ1-5; 10 bases fit TRBD1. This CDR3 has 15 residues. Germline lookup yields CDR1 MGHRA and CDR2 YSYEKL. Trimming removed 4 bases from V and 6 bases from J; junction bases left unmatched: 6. Here the CDR3 DNA reads TGCGCCAGCAGCCCAGGACAGGGGGTGGGTCAGCCCCAGCATTTT. Translation gives CASSPGQGVGQPQHF.

The CDR3 nucleotides read TGTGCCAGCAGCCAAGATAGGACTAGCGGGAGGGGAGAGCAGTACTTC. Protein sequence: CASSQDRTSGRGEQYF. The rearrangement uses TRBV4-2 and TRBJ2-7, with 15 nucleotides matching TRBD2. Germline V gives CDR1 LGHNA, CDR2 YNFKEQ. With 0 bases clipped from V and 7 bases from J, the junction kept 4 bases outside the gene matches. CDR3 length equals 16 residues.

DNA of the CDR3: TGTGCCAGTAGTATGGTTCCCCCCCAGGGGAGATCATACGAGCAGTACTTC. Translated, it gives CASSMVPPQGRSYEQYF. The chain employs TRBV19 and TRBJ2-7; the D gene is possibly TRBD1 (6 bases). Per germline, CDR1 LNHDA and CDR2 SQIVND (reference sequence). The V gene lost 3 bases and the J gene lost 4 bases, with 22 bases spanning the gap. This CDR3 is 17 amino acids long. The entire variable domain, with the rest obtained from reference TRBV19 and TRBJ2-7, is as follows: DGGITQSPKYLFRKEGQNVTLSCEQNLNHDAMYWYRQDPGQGLRLIYYSQIVNDFQKGDIAEGYSVSREKKESFPLTVTSAQKNPTAFYLCASSMVPPQGRSYEQYFGPGTRLTVT.

The CDR3 reads CASGGTGTSGAYF. CDR3 bases: TGCGCCAGCGGAGGGACCGGGACTAGCGGGGCGTACTTC. The chain carries TRBV5-1 and TRBJ2-7; 13 bases agree with TRBD2. This CDR3 is built from 13 residues. Germline V lookup: CDR1 SGHRS, CDR2 YFSETQ. V lost 7 bases to trimming and J lost 12 bases; unmatched junction nucleotides: 10. Together with reference TRBV5-1 and TRBJ2-7, the CDR3 gives the full variable domain: KAGVTQTPRYLIKTRGQQVTLSCSPISGHRSVSWYQQTPGQGLQFLFEYFSETQRNKGNFPGRFSGRQFSNSRSEMNVSTLELGDSALYLCASGGTGTSGAYFGPGTRLTVT.

The V call is TRBV7-9, the J call TRBJ2-3; D uncertain. The CDR3 is made up of 17 amino acids. Germline CDR1 SEHNR, CDR2 FQNEAQ (reference sequence). Trimming shortened V by 2 bases and J by 4 bases, and 19 bases separated the two germline ends. The CDR3, as DNA: TGTGCCAGCAGCTTACCCCGCTTAGCCGCCGGCTCAGATACGCAGTATTTT. The encoded protein is CASSLPRLAAGSDTQYF.

This rearrangement joins TRBV6-4 to TRBJ2-7; D ambiguous. Trimming took 1 base from V and 2 from J, leaving 15 bases between them. CDR1 is MRHNA, CDR2 SNTAGT, per germline. CDR3 length: 16 amino acids. CDR3 loop: CASSDYVETTTYEQYF. DNA for the CDR3: TGTGCCAGCAGTGACTACGTCGAAACTACAACCTACGAGCAGTACTTC.

On this clone: A junction end diverges from the germline sequence, so it may reflect a read error. The chain carries TRBV2 and TRBJ2-1; D is unresolved. Germline V gene sequence: CDR1 SNHLY, CDR2 FYNNEI. The CDR3 is 11 amino acids. Here the CDR3 reads CATSTGNEQFF. The CDR3 DNA reads as TGTGCCACCAGTACGGGCAATGAGCAGTTCTTC.